This entry is about one T cell receptor beta chain. The immunoSEQ assay was v3. Each library reached some 2 million read pairs, or roughly 5-6 million at deep level. TCRdb's table, derived via immunoSEQ multiplex PCR, lists solely in-frame clones and lacks some. The sample has roughly 92,000 clones, about three fifths seen once. Time point specified: pre-treatment sample, taken before nivolumab and TIL therapy. Most excised metastases sampled were pleural nodules or supraclavicular lymph nodes. Patients then received nivolumab; progressors got lymphodepletion, TIL and IL-2. This sample was included in a study of TIL therapy for anti-PD-1-resistant metastatic lung cancer. Study as a whole: Most patients had lung adenocarcinoma. Tumors carried a median roughly 1.5 non-synonymous mutations per megabase.

Specimen: tumor tissue, collected at baseline. The source is a person aged 25 to 80 with non-small cell lung cancer.

CDR3 DNA sequence: TGTGCCACCAGCAGGAGACAGGGGGTGAGCACTGAAGCTTTCTTT. It specifies CATSRRQGVSTEAFF. The chain joins TRBV15 to TRBJ1-1; 9 bases agree with TRBD1. The CDR3 runs 15 residues. V lost 3 bases and J lost 4; bases outside the gene matches: 6. Germline lookup yields CDR1 LNHNV and CDR2 YYDKDF (reference sequence).